This T cell receptor (beta chain) was identified in a study of early T cells in non-severe SARS-CoV-2 infection (dated by TCRdb to the early 2020s). In the study overall: Because TCR sequencing relied on bulk RNA taken from unsorted whole blood, pairing of alpha and beta chains was not possible. What the work shows at the level of the full study, not this receptor alone: VDJdb matching was skewed toward anti-spike CD8 responses, so virus-specific expansions were likely underestimated and private and CD4 specificities were missed.

Preparation of the library involved 5' RACE. Sequencing took place on a NextSeq 500. In the TCR library protocol, unique molecular identifiers were attached to individual cDNA molecules to correct for PCR bias and sequencing error. Both TCR alpha and beta chains were sequenced, and tight co-correlation was observed between alpha and beta sequence abundances in each sample. The study's own analysis went as follows. Decombinator V4 was used to annotate TCR sequences for V gene, J gene and CDR3. TCRs were defined as expanded if a significant change between any two time points was detected under a Poisson model with p below 0.0001. Abundances of TCRs were expressed as counts per million after normalisation to the total number of TCRs sequenced in each sample. MAIT TCRs were defined by TRAV1-2 paired with TRAJ12, TRAJ20 or TRAJ33, and iNKT TCRs by TRAV10 paired with TRAJ18. VDJdb, accessed 1 November 2021, was searched for CMV, EBV and SARS-CoV-2 annotated TCRs, with TCRs annotated for multiple antigens excluded. In-frame beta chains were kept once TCRdb had trimmed the public reads at Q25 with fastp and called clones with MiXCR. Rows merge per CDR3 protein into single entries with the most common DNA and genes. None of the V and J calls come from the authors' own analysis; TCRdb made them. The sample has around 66,000 distinct CDR3 sequences on record, about 13% of them singletons. Almost 8.5% of the sample lies in the top ten.

Taken from the germline V gene, the CDR1 and CDR2 loops are SGHRS and YFSETQ. The V and J ends are trimmed by 2 bases and 4 bases, leaving 10 bases between them. The CDR3 runs 14 residues from the cysteine to the phenylalanine. Of all the DNA, just the CDR3 is kept, 42 bases in frame from base 1. In this sample, this clonotype turned up a few times. Its antigen is currently not known. The input lacks base qualities; no much larger clone sits a single base away. This was a case-control study nested in a cohort of healthcare workers in London, UK, who had nasopharyngeal swab PCR tests and blood samples taken every week. Healthcare workers were recruited during the week of the UK lockdown, between 23 and 31 March 2020, and followed weekly for up to about 16 weeks.

The V and J genes are TRBV5-1 and TRBJ2-1; there is no confident call for the D gene. The sample taken for sequencing was whole blood. This clonotype originated in an adult who was a healthcare worker with PCR-confirmed SARS-CoV-2 infection or an uninfected control (not recorded which). The nucleotide sequence reads TGCGCCAGCAGCTTCCCCTCCAAATACAATGAGCAGTTCTTC. Translated, this gives CASSFPSKYNEQFF. Outside the CDR3, residues come from the reference TRBV5-1 and TRBJ2-1 proteins, so the full variable domain is: KAGVTQTPRYLIKTRGQQVTLSCSPISGHRSVSWYQQTPGQGLQFLFEYFSETQRNKGNFPGRFSGRQFSNSRSEMNVSTLELGDSALYLCASSFPSKYNEQFFGPGTRLTVL.